Described below is a single TCR beta chain sequence and its context. A much larger clonotype is one base distant, so this may be a read error. Primed by a sample-barcoded 5' primer and a J-beta primer mix, a second PCR proceeded for 7 to 11 cycles. TCRdb ran MiXCR on the 5' RACE reads and lists one entry per CDR3 protein. The sample includes fewer than 1,200,000 distinct CDR3 sequences, under 30% of them seen just once. V lost 0 bases and J 12 bases, leaving 6 bases between the germline ends. CDR3 length: 11 residues. The source of the sample is a study of blood T cells in healthy people across ages. These data also formed part of another study, on T cells of mothers and their children. In that study: Per child, roughly 3 million TCR beta CDR3 reads were obtained, against over 9.5 million per mother.

Sequenced input: blood. The gene calls are TRBV12-3 or TRBV12-4 and TRBJ2-1; possibly TRBD1 or TRBD2 for D (5 bases each). The TCR originated in a girl aged 2 to 10 in good health. In DNA, the CDR3 is TGTGCCAGCAGTTTAGCTGGGGGGCAGTTCTTC. This sequence encodes CASSLAGGQFF.